This T cell receptor (beta chain) derives from a study of regulatory T cells in long-lasting Graves disease. Study in general: Less than 3 months of antithyroid drugs had been taken by newly diagnosed Graves' patients. Study results and limitations: Persistent disease preferred TRBV28, TRBJ1-2 and TRBJ2-5; new disease, TRBV20-1 and TRBJ2-1.

Trimming took 3 bases from V and 6 from J, leaving 15 bases between them. Per the germline V gene, CDR1 is DFQATT and CDR2 is SNEGSKA (reference sequence). The CDR3 is 14 amino acids. Building the TCR beta libraries relied on iRepertoire HTBI primers, and CDR3 regions underwent Arm-PCR. MiXCR, run by TCRdb on the multiplex PCR reads, gives a single entry per CDR3 protein. The table includes fewer than 350,000 distinct CDR3 sequences, under 20% detected once. This clonotype was recorded at least ten times. No antigen is known for it. Noted time point: newly diagnosed GD, antithyroid drugs for less than 3 months. TCR sequences were obtained from RNA taken from PBMCs.

The sequence derives from a female donor with Graves disease. J is TRBJ2-1 and V is TRBV20-1; a possible D gene is TRBD2 (5 bases). Specimen: peripheral blood mononuclear cells (PBMCs), collected at new diagnosis, from a patient treated with antithyroid drugs. CDR3 nucleotide sequence: TGCAGTGCTAGCCTAGCTGGTCGGGCCAATGAGCAGTTCTTC. Translation: CSASLAGRANEQFF.